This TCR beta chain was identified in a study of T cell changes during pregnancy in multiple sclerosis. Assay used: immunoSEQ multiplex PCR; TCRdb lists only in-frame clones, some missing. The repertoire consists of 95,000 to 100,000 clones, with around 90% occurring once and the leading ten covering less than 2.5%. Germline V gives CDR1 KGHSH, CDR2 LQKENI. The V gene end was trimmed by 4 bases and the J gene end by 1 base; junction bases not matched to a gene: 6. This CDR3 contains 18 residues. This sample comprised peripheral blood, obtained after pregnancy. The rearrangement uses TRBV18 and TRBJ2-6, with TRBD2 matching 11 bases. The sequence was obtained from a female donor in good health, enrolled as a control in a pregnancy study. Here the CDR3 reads CASSLTGTSGSGANVLTF. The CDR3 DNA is TGTGCCAGCTCACTAACCGGGACTAGCGGTTCTGGGGCCAACGTCCTGACTTTC.